A single sample is the source of the 11 T cell receptor beta chains below, sequenced in a study of T cell responses to AZD1222 COVID-19 vaccine. Only in-frame clones appear in the TCRdb table, and some are missing; sequencing was by immunoSEQ multiplex PCR. Found here are some 120,000 clones, roughly 87% of them singletons; the top ten hold about 9.5%. Sequencing used peripheral blood, obtained 28 days after the second AZD1222 dose. Receptors were obtained from an adult who received the AZD1222 COVID-19 vaccine.

The chain combines TRBV19 with TRBJ1-4; tentatively, D is TRBD1 (5 bases). Germline V gives CDR1 LNHDA, CDR2 SQIVND (reference sequence). CDR3 length: 13 residues. Trimming shortened V by 4 bases and J by 7 bases, and 10 bases separated the two germline ends. CDR3: CASSTPGLEKLFF. The DNA of the CDR3 is TGTGCCAGTAGTACACCGGGACTTGAAAAACTGTTTTTT.

This clone was counted once. This sequence joins TRBV12-3 or TRBV12-4 and TRBJ2-7; D unclear. Between the trimmed V and J ends, which lost 5 bases and 0 bases, there was a span of 5 bases. The CDR3 extends over 12 amino acids. The CDR3 here is CASSPISYEQYF. The CDR3 nucleotides read TGTGCCAGCAGTCCGATCTCCTACGAGCAGTACTTC.

This clone was seen once. This chain uses TRBV4-1 with TRBJ1-2; D unresolved. Germline V gene data show CDR1 as MGHRA and CDR2 as YSYEKL. The CDR3 runs to 13 residues. Trimming stripped 2 bases from V and 4 bases from J, with 8 bases between. The CDR3 reads CASSQWEFYGYTF. Here the CDR3 DNA reads TGCGCCAGCAGCCAATGGGAATTCTATGGCTACACCTTC.

This chain connects TRBV3-1 (or the pseudogene TRBV3-2) to TRBJ1-1, with D perhaps matching TRBD1 (6 bases). Germline values: CDR1 LGHDT, CDR2 YNNKEL (reference sequence). Trimming removed 1 base from V and 5 bases from J, with 8 bases in between. The CDR3 length is 13 residues. The CDR3 protein is CASSQVGGTEAFF. Written as DNA, the CDR3 is TGTGCCAGCAGCCAAGTAGGGGGAACTGAAGCTTTCTTT.

As concerns this clone: In the same sample, other DNA sequences code for this CDR3. The rearrangement uses TRBV9 and TRBJ2-3, with 14 bases matching TRBD2. J gave up 6 bases and V 2 bases, and 5 bases lay outside the gene matches. Germline CDR1 is SGDLS and CDR2 is YYNGEE. The CDR3 sequence is 16 residues long. The CDR3 nucleotides are TGTGCCAGCAGCGTGGGACTAGCGGGAGTCGGGGATACGCAGTATTTT. Encoded protein: CASSVGLAGVGDTQYF.

The V and J genes are TRBV2 and TRBJ1-3, with D hard to call. The CDR3 runs to 13 residues. CDR1 and CDR2 from the germline V gene are SNHLY and FYNNEI. Trimming stripped 3 bases from V and 4 bases from J, with 7 bases between. CDR3 in DNA: TGTGCCAGCAGTGAGGAGGGAGGAAACACCATATATTTT. This codes for CASSEEGGNTIYF.

The chain employs TRBV3-1 (or the pseudogene TRBV3-2) and TRBJ1-6; 11 bases align to TRBD1. Germline-derived CDR1 and CDR2 are LGHDT and YNNKEL (reference sequence). V shed 8 bases, J shed 7 bases, and the junction held 7 bases outside the gene matches. The CDR3 spans 15 residues. CDR3 sequence reads: CASARTGGFNSPLHF. The CDR3 DNA reads TGTGCCAGCGCCAGGACAGGGGGCTTCAATTCACCCCTCCACTTT.

This clone was picked up a small number of times. The chain has TRBV20-1 and TRBJ2-5; 9 bases align to TRBD2. Germline-derived CDR1 and CDR2 are DFQATT and SNEGSKA (reference sequence). The trim removed 3 bases at V and 4 bases at J, leaving 3 bases unmatched. The CDR3 totals 13 residues. The CDR3 DNA follows: TGCAGTGCTAGTCAAGCGGGAGGAGAGACCCAGTACTTC. Amino acid sequence: CSASQAGGETQYF.

V is TRBV2 and J is TRBJ1-2, with 7 bases fitting TRBD1. The CDR3 is 11 residues long. The germline V gene encodes CDR1 SNHLY and CDR2 FYNNEI. The ends lost 8 bases at V and 10 bases at J; junction bases unmatched: 7. As DNA, the CDR3 is TGTGCCAGCGGGGACAGCTTCTTCTACACCTTC. Translation: CASGDSFFYTF.

The V and J genes are TRBV6-2 or TRBV6-3 and TRBJ2-7; D not certain. Looked up from germline, CDR1 is MNHEY and CDR2 is SVGEGT. CDR3 length: 15 residues. V lost 6 bases and J 5 bases, leaving 20 bases between the germline ends. This CDR3 reads CASRPPEAGGHEQYF. The CDR3 DNA is TGTGCCAGCAGGCCTCCCGAGGCAGGCGGCCACGAGCAGTACTTC.

The chain carries TRBV12-3 or TRBV12-4 and TRBJ2-1; D uncertain. This CDR3 is 11 amino acids long. V was trimmed by 3 bases and J by 10 bases, leaving 7 bases between them. CDR3 DNA sequence: TGTGCCAGCAGTTTTCGGCGGGAGCAGTTCTTC. Amino acids: CASSFRREQFF.